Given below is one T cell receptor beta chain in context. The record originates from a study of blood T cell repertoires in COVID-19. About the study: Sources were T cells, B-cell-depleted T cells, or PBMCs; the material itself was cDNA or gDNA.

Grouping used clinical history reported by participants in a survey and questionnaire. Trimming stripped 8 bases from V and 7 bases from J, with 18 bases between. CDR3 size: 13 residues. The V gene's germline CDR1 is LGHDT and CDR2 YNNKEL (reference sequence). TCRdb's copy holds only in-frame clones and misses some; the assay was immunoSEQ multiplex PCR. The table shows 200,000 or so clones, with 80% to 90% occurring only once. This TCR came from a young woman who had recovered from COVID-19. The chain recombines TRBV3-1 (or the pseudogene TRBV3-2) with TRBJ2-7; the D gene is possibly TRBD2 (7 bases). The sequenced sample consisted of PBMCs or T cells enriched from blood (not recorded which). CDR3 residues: CASVLAGAQEQYF. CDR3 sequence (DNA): TGTGCCAGCGTATTGGCGGGGGCACAGGAGCAGTACTTC.